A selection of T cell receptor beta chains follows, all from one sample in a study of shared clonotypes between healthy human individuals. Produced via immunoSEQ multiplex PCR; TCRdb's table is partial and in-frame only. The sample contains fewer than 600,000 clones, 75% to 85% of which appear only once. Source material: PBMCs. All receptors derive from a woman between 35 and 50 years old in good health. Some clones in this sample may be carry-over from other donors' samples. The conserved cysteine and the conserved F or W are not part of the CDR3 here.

cdr3_aa: ASSQGQVSTYEQY; j_call: TRBJ2-7; v_call: TRBV14
cdr3_aa: ASTYGRRDTEAF; j_call: TRBJ1-1; v_call: TRBV5-1
cdr3_aa: ASSLWSSGRTSVITDTQY; j_call: TRBJ2-3; v_call: TRBV5-1
cdr3_aa: ASRPQGASGYNEQF; j_call: TRBJ2-1; v_call: TRBV7-8
cdr3_aa: ASSSIVDYEQY; j_call: TRBJ2-7; v_call: TRBV19
cdr3_aa: SVAKDSSYNSPLH; j_call: TRBJ1-6; v_call: TRBV29-1
cdr3_aa: ASRGRSNTEAF; j_call: TRBJ1-1; v_call: TRBV28
cdr3_aa: ASSPLAGGYTGELF; j_call: TRBJ2-2; v_call: TRBV6-6
cdr3_aa: ASSSGPQRTGELF; j_call: TRBJ2-2; v_call: TRBV6-5
cdr3_aa: ASSTSGVRYNEQF; j_call: TRBJ2-1; v_call: TRBV9
cdr3_aa: ASSAPEPYEQY; j_call: TRBJ2-7; v_call: TRBV4-1
cdr3_aa: ASSLGLAGGAGELF; j_call: TRBJ2-2; v_call: TRBV4-3
cdr3_aa: ASSEWVRETQY; j_call: TRBJ2-5; v_call: TRBV2
cdr3_aa: ASSLGTGAYEQY; j_call: TRBJ2-7; v_call: TRBV5-5
cdr3_aa: ASSSVPGQDSGANVLT; j_call: TRBJ2-6; v_call: TRBV7-6
cdr3_aa: ASSPPVVYDTEAF; j_call: TRBJ1-1; v_call: TRBV7-8
cdr3_aa: ASSLGQGKNIQY; j_call: TRBJ2-4; v_call: TRBV5-1
cdr3_aa: ASSPRQGANYGYT; j_call: TRBJ1-2; v_call: TRBV5-8
cdr3_aa: ASSPGQDYEQY; j_call: .; v_call: TRBV18
cdr3_aa: ASRPLGTSNYGYT; j_call: TRBJ1-2; v_call: TRBV28
cdr3_aa: ASSLSTAAYSNQPQH; j_call: TRBJ1-5; v_call: TRBV28
cdr3_aa: ASSVGSGSLAQY; j_call: TRBJ2-5; v_call: TRBV9
cdr3_aa: ASNQGTGGPYEQY; j_call: .; v_call: TRBV19
cdr3_aa: SVGGSGNTIY; j_call: TRBJ1-3; v_call: TRBV29-1